A selection of T cell receptor beta chains follows, all from one sample in a study of shared clonotypes between healthy human individuals. Assay used: immunoSEQ multiplex PCR; TCRdb lists only in-frame clones, some missing. This table has over a million clones, around 82% appearing once. Material for sequencing was memory CD4+ T cells from PBMCs. The receptors originated from a man aged 18 to 35 in good health. Some clones in this sample may be carry-over from other donors' samples. The CDR3 runs from the conserved cysteine through the conserved F or W. D genes are given only for firm matches. Size is stated for part of the rows, as once, few or many counts, or as a class when the clone is expanded.

V,size,D,J,length,CDR3,DNA
TRBV15,NA,NA,TRBJ2-2,16,CATSMGKQSNTGELFF,TGTGCCACCAGCATGGGGAAGCAGTCGAACACCGGGGAGCTGTTTTTT
TRBV6-1,NA,NA,TRBJ2-5,12,CASSEQKETQYF,TGTGCCAGCAGTGAACAGAAAGAGACCCAGTACTTC
TRBV2,once,NA,TRBJ1-1,14,CASSEGLTKAEAFF,TGTGCCAGCAGTGAGGGGCTGACCAAGGCTGAAGCTTTCTTT
TRBV5-8,NA,NA,TRBJ1-4,15,CASTQQAATNEKLFF,TGTGCCAGCACCCAACAGGCGGCAACTAATGAAAAACTGTTTTTT
TRBV7-8,NA,TRBD2,TRBJ2-5,15,CASSSPGLAEKTQYF,TGTGCCAGCAGCTCTCCGGGACTAGCGGAAAAGACCCAGTACTTC
TRBV4-1,many,NA,TRBJ2-7,17,CASSQDLRGQGLGEQYF,TGCGCCAGCAGCCAAGATCTCCGCGGGCAGGGGTTGGGGGAGCAGTACTTC
TRBV28,NA,NA,TRBJ1-2,16,CASIGGGPPGGWGYTF,TGTGCCAGCATTGGGGGAGGACCACCCGGTGGCTGGGGCTACACCTTC
TRBV25-1,NA,TRBD1,TRBJ2-1,14,CASSEWTGKNEQFF,TGTGCCAGCAGTGAATGGACAGGAAAAAATGAGCAGTTCTTC
TRBV6-5,NA,NA,TRBJ2-7,14,CASTDPGFSYEQYF,TGTGCCAGCACCGACCCCGGGTTTTCCTACGAGCAGTACTTC
TRBV27,NA,NA,TRBJ2-2,13,CATTLRGSGELFF,TGTGCCACCACCCTAAGGGGGTCCGGGGAGCTGTTTTTT
TRBV11-2,NA,TRBD1,TRBJ1-2,14,CASSLLGQLYGYTF,TGTGCCAGCAGCTTGCTGGGACAGCTCTATGGCTACACCTTC
TRBV5-1,NA,TRBD1,TRBJ2-3,16,CASSPAWGQGTDTQYF,TGCGCCAGCTCCCCTGCGTGGGGACAGGGTACAGATACGCAGTATTTT
TRBV2,few,TRBD1,TRBJ1-4,15,CASSPYGTENEKLFF,TGTGCCAGCAGTCCCTACGGGACAGAGAATGAAAAACTGTTTTTT
TRBV27,NA,NA,TRBJ1-5,14,CASSWRGEDQPQHF,TGTGCCAGCAGCTGGCGGGGGGAAGATCAGCCCCAGCATTTT